One and the same sample provided the 18 T cell receptor beta chains below, sequenced in a study of T cell responses to AZD1222 COVID-19 vaccine (dated by TCRdb to the early 2020s). The time point label corresponds to: about 28 days (+/-7) after the second vaccine dose. Library prep was done by the immunoSEQ multiplex PCR assay. TCRdb's version of the immuneACCESS table is confined to in-frame rearrangements and falls short of the full clone set. An unresolved V gene accounts for under half of the shortfall where checked; the remainder is of unknown origin. Present in this sample are 120,000 to 150,000 clones, approximately 90% of which were seen just once. About 4.1% of the sample belongs to the ten largest clones. This sample comprised peripheral blood, obtained 28 days after the second AZD1222 dose. These TCRs come from an adult who received the AZD1222 COVID-19 vaccine.

V usage is TRBV7-9 and J usage is TRBJ1-4; 9 bases map to TRBD1. Trimming cost V 5 bases and J 8 bases; bases outside gene matches: 6. The CDR3 loop spans 14 amino acids. The V gene's germline CDR1 is SEHNR and CDR2 FQNEAQ (reference sequence). The CDR3 nucleotides are TGTGCCAGCAGCCTGGGGACAGGGAACGAAAAACTGTTTTTT. This translates into CASSLGTGNEKLFF.

This clone was seen once. The chain joins TRBV5-1 to TRBJ2-7, with 9 bases that match TRBD2. Germline V CDR1 and CDR2: SGHRS, YFSETQ. After removal of 4 bases from V and 0 bases from J, the junction contained 5 bases not matched to a gene. The CDR3 covers 15 residues. The CDR3 nucleotides read TGCGCCAGCAGCGTAGCGGGGGTGATCTCCTACGAGCAGTACTTC. Translated: CASSVAGVISYEQYF.

This clone was recorded a few times. This sequence joins TRBV9 and TRBJ2-1, with 10 bases identical to TRBD2. Germline V lookup: CDR1 SGDLS, CDR2 YYNGEE. The CDR3 extends over 15 amino acids. Trimming removed 2 bases from V and 8 bases from J; junction bases left unmatched: 7. As DNA, the CDR3 is TGTGCCAGCAGCGTTTCCAGCGGGGGGGCCTATGAGCAGTTCTTC. It translates to CASSVSSGGAYEQFF.

The V call is TRBV5-6, the J call TRBJ1-2; D gene unclear. V lost 0 bases to trimming and J lost 9 bases, with 6 bases between them. This CDR3 contains 11 residues. The germline V gene encodes CDR1 SGHDT and CDR2 YYEEEE. CDR3 sequence: CASSLAGSYTF. The CDR3 DNA sequence: TGTGCCAGCAGCTTGGCGGGCAGCTACACCTTC.

CDR3 in amino acids: CATSRDGRPAYEQYF. CDR3 coding DNA: TGTGCCACCAGCAGAGATGGGCGGCCCGCCTACGAGCAGTACTTC. V usage is TRBV15 and J usage is TRBJ2-7; D call uncertain. The germline CDR1 and CDR2 sequences are LNHNV and YYDKDF (reference sequence). The V end lost 0 bases, the J end lost 2 bases, and 11 bases lay between the germline ends. This CDR3 spans 15 amino acids.

The rearrangement uses TRBV11-2 and TRBJ1-1, with TRBD1 as a possible D gene (6 bases). V was clipped by 1 base and J by 4 bases, with 13 bases between them. The CDR3 totals 15 residues. Per the germline V gene, CDR1 is SGHAT and CDR2 is FQNNGV. This CDR3 reads CASSLGGGRGTEAFF. The CDR3 bases are TGTGCCAGCAGCTTAGGGGGGGGCAGGGGCACTGAAGCTTTCTTT.

The rearrangement joins TRBV5-5 to TRBJ1-2; D may be TRBD1 (5 bases). The CDR3 totals 13 residues. Germline V gives CDR1 SGHKS, CDR2 YYEKEE (reference sequence). V lost 1 base to trimming and J lost 4 bases, with 8 bases between them. CDR3 coding DNA: TGTGCCAGCAGCTTGAGACAGCGCTATGGCTACACCTTC. It codes for CASSLRQRYGYTF.

The chain carries TRBV5-6 and TRBJ2-7; TRBD2 might be the D (6 bases). The germline V gene has CDR1 SGHDT and CDR2 YYEEEE. This CDR3 is built from 13 residues. The V and J ends lost 7 bases and 5 bases respectively, with 16 bases between them. This CDR3 is CASRWRGNNEQYF. The DNA for the CDR3 is TGTGCCAGCCGCTGGCGGGGAAACAACGAGCAGTACTTC.

V is TRBV5-4 and J is TRBJ2-1; TRBD2 might be the D (6 bases). Trimming shortened V by 6 bases and J by 4 bases, and 17 bases separated the two germline ends. This CDR3 region has 15 residues. The germline CDR1 and CDR2 sequences are SGHNT and YYREEE (reference sequence). The CDR3 DNA reads as TGTGCCAGCACCGAAACTAGCTTATCGTACAATGAGCAGTTCTTC. It specifies CASTETSLSYNEQFF.

The J gene is TRBJ2-1, the V gene TRBV7-2, with 7 bases identical to TRBD1. Per the germline V gene, CDR1 is SGHTA and CDR2 is FQGNSA. The CDR3 is made up of 14 amino acids. Unmatched junction bases numbered 6, after V lost 4 bases and J lost 6 bases. In nucleotides, the CDR3 is TGTGCCAGCAGCTCCCAGACAGGGTCCAATGAGCAGTTCTTC. This gives the protein CASSSQTGSNEQFF.

The chain is built from TRBV5-1 and TRBJ2-5; TRBD2 aligns across 11 bases. CDR1 and CDR2 from the germline V gene are SGHRS and YFSETQ. With 7 bases clipped from V and 2 bases from J, the junction kept 7 bases outside the gene matches. CDR3 length equals 15 residues. DNA of the CDR3: TGCGCCAGCTCTAGCGGGAGGTTCGGTCAAGAGACCCAGTACTTC. Translated, it gives CASSSGRFGQETQYF.

The chain carries TRBV11-2 and TRBJ1-4; D unclear. The V gene's germline CDR1 is SGHAT and CDR2 FQNNGV. Trimming took 5 bases from V and 0 from J, leaving 10 bases between them. CDR3 length equals 15 residues. CDR3 bases: TGTGCCAGCAGCCCATGGGCAGCAACTAATGAAAAACTGTTTTTT. Translation gives CASSPWAATNEKLFF. Full variable domain (missing parts from reference TRBV11-2 and TRBJ1-4): EAGVAQSPRYKIIEKRQSVAFWCNPISGHATLYWYQQILGQGPKLLIQFQNNGVVDDSQLPKDRFSAERLKGVDSTLKIQPAKLEDSAVYLCASSPWAATNEKLFFGSGTQLSVL.

The V call is TRBV13, the J call TRBJ1-1; TRBD1 might be the D (6 bases). CDR1 PRHDT and CDR2 FYEKMQ come from the germline V gene (reference sequence). Trimming took 8 bases from V and 4 from J, leaving 23 bases between them. This CDR3 has 16 residues. The CDR3 nucleotides read TGTGCCAGCTCCTTCCGAACAGGGACTTCGGGCACTGAAGCTTTCTTT. This sequence encodes CASSFRTGTSGTEAFF.

The table lists this clone with a count of one. This rearrangement joins TRBV7-2 to TRBJ2-5; no clear D gene. Germline lookup yields CDR1 SGHTA and CDR2 FQGNSA. Trimming stripped 5 bases from V and 5 bases from J, with 21 bases between. The CDR3 contains 16 residues. The CDR3: CASSPRRAKVGETQYF. The CDR3 DNA follows: TGTGCCAGCAGCCCCCGCCGGGCAAAGGTCGGGGAGACCCAGTACTTC.

The rearrangement joins TRBV7-2 to TRBJ2-1, with D unresolved. CDR1 SGHTA and CDR2 FQGNSA come from the germline V gene. V dropped 7 bases and J dropped 8 bases, with 9 bases sitting between them. The length of the CDR3 is 11 residues. The CDR3 DNA follows: TGTGCCAGCACCTCGGCCTATGAGCAGTTCTTC. Its translation: CASTSAYEQFF.

The chain uses TRBV24-1 and TRBJ2-1, with 7 bases lining up with TRBD2. The germline V gene encodes CDR1 KGHDR and CDR2 SFDVKD. V was pared by 0 bases and J by 6 bases, with 7 bases of the junction left unmatched. The CDR3 is 16 amino acids. This CDR3 is CATSDLSFGGGNEQFF. CDR3 coding DNA: TGTGCCACCAGTGATTTGAGTTTTGGCGGGGGCAATGAGCAGTTCTTC.

The V and J genes are TRBV4-3 and TRBJ1-4; perhaps TRBD1 as D (5 bases). The germline gives CDR1 LGHNA, CDR2 YSLEER. CDR3 length equals 17 residues. V lost 4 bases to trimming and J lost 8 bases, with 23 bases between them. CDR3 DNA sequence: TGCGCCAGCAGCCGCTTCCCAAGTGGGGGGTCTGGAGAAAAACTGTTTTTT. This sequence encodes CASSRFPSGGSGEKLFF.

V and J are TRBV11-2 and TRBJ1-1; the D is unclear. The germline V gene has CDR1 SGHAT and CDR2 FQNNGV. This CDR3 comprises 14 residues. The V gene lost 2 bases and the J gene lost 4 bases, with 11 bases spanning the gap. The CDR3 sequence: CASSLRVLRTEAFF. The DNA of the CDR3 is TGTGCCAGCAGCTTACGTGTTCTACGCACTGAAGCTTTCTTT.